Detailed here is one T cell receptor beta chain. Researchers ran the PCR with 60 Vbeta and 13 Jbeta primers. Repertoires were generated with immunoSEQ multiplex PCR, while TCRdb's copy carries only in-frame clones and drops some. The sample lists tens of thousands of clones, about 77% seen once, with approximately 2.3% in the top ten. V was cut by 3 bases and J by 3 bases, with 16 bases left in between. Germline CDR1 reads SGDLS; CDR2 reads YYNGEE. There are 15 residues in the CDR3. This sample is part of a study of cytomegalovirus exposure and HLA in healthy donors. Across the whole study: Out of about 190 million T cells, an earlier analysis found 117 million unique TCR beta sequences in total.

The gene calls are TRBV9 and TRBJ2-7; a weak D match, TRBD1 (7 bases). The sequence came from a female donor in good health and CMV-seronegative. The sample was PBMCs. CDR3 in DNA: TGTGCCAGCAGCGCCAGGGGGACTCAGGACTACGAGCAGTACTTC. It codes for CASSARGTQDYEQYF.